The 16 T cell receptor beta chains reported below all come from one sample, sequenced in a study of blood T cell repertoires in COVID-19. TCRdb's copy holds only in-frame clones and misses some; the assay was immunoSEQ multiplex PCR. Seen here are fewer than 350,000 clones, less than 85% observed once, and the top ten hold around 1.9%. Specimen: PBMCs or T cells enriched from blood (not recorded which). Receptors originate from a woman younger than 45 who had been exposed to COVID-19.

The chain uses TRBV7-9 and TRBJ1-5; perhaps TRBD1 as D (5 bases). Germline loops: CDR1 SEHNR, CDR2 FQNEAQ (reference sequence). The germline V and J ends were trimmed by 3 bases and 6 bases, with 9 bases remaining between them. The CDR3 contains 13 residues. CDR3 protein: CASSFDSIQPQHF. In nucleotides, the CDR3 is TGTGCCAGCAGCTTCGACAGTATTCAGCCCCAGCATTTT.

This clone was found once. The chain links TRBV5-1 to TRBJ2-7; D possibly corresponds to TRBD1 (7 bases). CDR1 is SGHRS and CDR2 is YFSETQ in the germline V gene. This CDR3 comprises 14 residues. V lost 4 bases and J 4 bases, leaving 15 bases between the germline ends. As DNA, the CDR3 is TGCGCCAGCAGCATCTCCAGGGGGGCTTACGAGCAGTACTTC. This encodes CASSISRGAYEQYF. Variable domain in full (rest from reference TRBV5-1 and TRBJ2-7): KAGVTQTPRYLIKTRGQQVTLSCSPISGHRSVSWYQQTPGQGLQFLFEYFSETQRNKGNFPGRFSGRQFSNSRSEMNVSTLELGDSALYLCASSISRGAYEQYFGPGTRLTVT.

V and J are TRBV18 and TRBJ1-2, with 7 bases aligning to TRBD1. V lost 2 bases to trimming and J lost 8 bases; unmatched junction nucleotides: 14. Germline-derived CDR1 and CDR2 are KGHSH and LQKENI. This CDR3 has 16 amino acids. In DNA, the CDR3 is TGTGCCAGCTCACCAACACCAGGGGGTTCTAATGGGGGCTACACCTTC. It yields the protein CASSPTPGGSNGGYTF.

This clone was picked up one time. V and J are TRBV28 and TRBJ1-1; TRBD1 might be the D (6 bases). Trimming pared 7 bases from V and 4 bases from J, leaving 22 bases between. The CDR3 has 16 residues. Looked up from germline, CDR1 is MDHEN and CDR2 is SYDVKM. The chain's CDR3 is CASNWSPRGAGTEAFF. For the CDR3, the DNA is TGTGCCAGCAATTGGAGTCCGCGGGGGGCCGGCACTGAAGCTTTCTTT.

CDR3 sequence (DNA): TGTGCCAGCAGCCATAAAGACAGTTCCTACGAGCAGTACTTC. Its translation: CASSHKDSSYEQYF. This sequence joins TRBV6-5 and TRBJ2-7; perhaps TRBD1 as D (5 bases). CDR1 is MNHEY and CDR2 is SVGAGI in the germline V gene. The V and J ends lost 6 bases and 1 base respectively, with 13 bases between them. This CDR3 region has 14 residues.

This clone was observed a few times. CDR3 sequence (DNA): TGTGCCAGCAGACCCTCGACTCTGGTAGCTCAGCCCCAGCATTTT. Translated: CASRPSTLVAQPQHF. This rearrangement joins TRBV28 to TRBJ1-5; D unresolved. There are 15 residues in the CDR3. Germline V CDR1 and CDR2: MDHEN, SYDVKM. V was clipped by 6 bases and J by 6 bases, with 18 bases between them.

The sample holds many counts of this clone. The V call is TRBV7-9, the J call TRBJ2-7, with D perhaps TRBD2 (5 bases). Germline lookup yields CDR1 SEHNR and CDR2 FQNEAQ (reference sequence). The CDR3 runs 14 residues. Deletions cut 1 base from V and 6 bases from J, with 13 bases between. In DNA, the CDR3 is TGTGCCAGCAGCTTAGATCTGCTAGCTCGCGAGCAGTACTTC. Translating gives CASSLDLLAREQYF.

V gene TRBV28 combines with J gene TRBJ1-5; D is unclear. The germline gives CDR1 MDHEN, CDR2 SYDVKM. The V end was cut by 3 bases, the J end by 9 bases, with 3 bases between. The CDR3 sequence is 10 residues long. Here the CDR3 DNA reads TGTGCCAGCAGTTTGCGGCCCCAGCATTTT. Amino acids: CASSLRPQHF.

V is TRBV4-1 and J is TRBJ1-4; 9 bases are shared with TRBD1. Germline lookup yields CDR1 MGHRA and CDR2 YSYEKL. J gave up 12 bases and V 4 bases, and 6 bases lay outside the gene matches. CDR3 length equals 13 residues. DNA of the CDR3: TGCGCCAGCAGCCCGGGACAGGGTGTGGAACTGTTTTTT. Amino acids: CASSPGQGVELFF.

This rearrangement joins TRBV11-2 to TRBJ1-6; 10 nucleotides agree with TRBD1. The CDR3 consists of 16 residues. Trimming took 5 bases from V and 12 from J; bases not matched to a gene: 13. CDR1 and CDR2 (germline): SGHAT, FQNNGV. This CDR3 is CASSGLRGQGFQPLHF. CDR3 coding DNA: TGTGCCAGCAGCGGATTAAGGGGACAGGGGTTTCAACCCCTCCACTTT. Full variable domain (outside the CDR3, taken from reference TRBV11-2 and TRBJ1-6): EAGVAQSPRYKIIEKRQSVAFWCNPISGHATLYWYQQILGQGPKLLIQFQNNGVVDDSQLPKDRFSAERLKGVDSTLKIQPAKLEDSAVYLCASSGLRGQGFQPLHFGNGTRLTVT.

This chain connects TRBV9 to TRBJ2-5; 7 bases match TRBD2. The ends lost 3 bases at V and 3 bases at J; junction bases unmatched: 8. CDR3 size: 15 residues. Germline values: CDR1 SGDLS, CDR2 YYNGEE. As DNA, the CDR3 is TGTGCCAGCAGCGAGGCGACTAGCCTGAAAGAGACCCAGTACTTC. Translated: CASSEATSLKETQYF. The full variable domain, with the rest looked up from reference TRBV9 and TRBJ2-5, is DSGVTQTPKHLITATGQRVTLRCSPRSGDLSVYWYQQSLDQGLQFLIQYYNGEERAKGNILERFSAQQFPDLHSELNLSSLELGDSALYFCASSEATSLKETQYFGPGTRLLVL.

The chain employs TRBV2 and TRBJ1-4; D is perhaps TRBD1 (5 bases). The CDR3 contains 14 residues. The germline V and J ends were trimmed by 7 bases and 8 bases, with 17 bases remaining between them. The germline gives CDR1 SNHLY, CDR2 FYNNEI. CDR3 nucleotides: TGTGCCAGCATGCCCTCCTTGGGGGGGGAAAAACTGTTTTTT. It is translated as CASMPSLGGEKLFF.

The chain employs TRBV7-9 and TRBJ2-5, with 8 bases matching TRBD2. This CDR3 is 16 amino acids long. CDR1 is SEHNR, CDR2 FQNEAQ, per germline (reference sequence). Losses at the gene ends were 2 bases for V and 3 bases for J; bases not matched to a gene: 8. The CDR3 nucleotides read TGTGCCAGCAGCTTACATAGCGGGATCGGGGAAGAGACCCAGTACTTC. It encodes CASSLHSGIGEETQYF.

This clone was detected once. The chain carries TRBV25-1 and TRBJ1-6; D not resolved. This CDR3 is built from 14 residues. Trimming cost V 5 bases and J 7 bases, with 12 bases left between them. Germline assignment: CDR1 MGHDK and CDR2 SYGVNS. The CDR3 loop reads CASSPVPLNSPLHF. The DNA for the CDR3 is TGTGCCAGCAGTCCGGTCCCCCTCAATTCACCCCTCCACTTT.

This CDR3 is CASSLLDRDQPQHF. CDR3 sequence (DNA): TGTGCCAGCAGCTTACTTGACAGAGATCAGCCCCAGCATTTT. The chain links TRBV7-8 to TRBJ1-5; TRBD1 is a possible D gene (5 bases). V was clipped by 2 bases and J by 5 bases, with 10 bases between them. Germline assignment: CDR1 SGHVS and CDR2 FQNEAQ. This CDR3 has 14 amino acids.

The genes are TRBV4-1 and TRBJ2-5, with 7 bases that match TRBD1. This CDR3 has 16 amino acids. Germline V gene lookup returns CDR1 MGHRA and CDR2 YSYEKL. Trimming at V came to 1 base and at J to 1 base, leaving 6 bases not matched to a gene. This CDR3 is CASSQAGTALQETQYF. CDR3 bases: TGCGCCAGCAGCCAAGCCGGGACAGCACTCCAAGAGACCCAGTACTTC.